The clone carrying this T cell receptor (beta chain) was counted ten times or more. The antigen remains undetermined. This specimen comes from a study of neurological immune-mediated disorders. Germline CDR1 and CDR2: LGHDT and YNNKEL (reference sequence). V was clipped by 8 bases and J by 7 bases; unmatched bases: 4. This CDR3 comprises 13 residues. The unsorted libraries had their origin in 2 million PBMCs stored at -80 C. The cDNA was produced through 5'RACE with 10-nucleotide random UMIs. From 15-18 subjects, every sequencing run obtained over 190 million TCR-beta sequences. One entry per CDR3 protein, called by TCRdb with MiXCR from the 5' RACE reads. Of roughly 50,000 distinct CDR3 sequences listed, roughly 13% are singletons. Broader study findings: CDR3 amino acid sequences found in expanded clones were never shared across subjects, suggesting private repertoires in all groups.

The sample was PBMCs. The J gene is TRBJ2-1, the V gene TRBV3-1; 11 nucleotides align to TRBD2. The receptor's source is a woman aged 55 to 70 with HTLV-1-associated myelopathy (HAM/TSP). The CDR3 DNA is TGTGCCAGCGGACTAGCGGGTTTGAATGAGCAGTTCTTC. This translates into CASGLAGLNEQFF.